Reported below is one T cell receptor beta chain. V lost 1 base and J lost 2, with 9 bases in between. Germline V CDR1 and CDR2: LGHNA, YSLEER. This CDR3 has 14 amino acids. Only in-frame clones appear in the TCRdb table, and some are missing; sequencing was by immunoSEQ multiplex PCR. The profile shows fewer than 90,000 clones, approximately 89% of them singletons. The data originate from a study of technical replicates of blood from a handful of donors. This TCR was recovered from a human donor in good health. The sequenced sample was T cells isolated from PBMCs. The rearrangement uses TRBV4-3 and TRBJ2-7; tentatively, D is TRBD1 (6 bases). The CDR3 region is CASSQVQGPYEQYF. CDR3 coding DNA: TGCGCCAGCAGCCAAGTCCAGGGGCCCTACGAGCAGTACTTC.